The T cell receptor (beta chain) described here comes from a study of brain T cells in children with intractable seizures. Study-level findings and limits: Pre- and post-surgery blood differed in depth, so pre-surgery absences may be undersampling. Viral specificity was inferred only from CDR3 similarity; HCMV serostatus was unknown.

The CDR3 runs to 15 residues. V shed 1 base and J 3 bases; nucleotides not matched to a gene: 6. In germline, CDR1 is MGHRA, CDR2 YSYEKL. The time point: blood from clinic visit 5 months post-surgery; TSC patient then seizure free. The sequenced cases were selected for having the highest brain T cell transcript signatures. Profiled with immunoSEQ multiplex PCR; TCRdb holds only in-frame clones, not every one. The data show hundreds of thousands of clones, roughly 93% seen once. With respect to this clone: Its specificity is unknown.

This clonotype originated in a boy in the first two years of life with tuberous sclerosis and intractable seizures. This chain uses TRBV4-1 with TRBJ2-7; 7 bases are shared with TRBD2. The sample here was peripheral blood, taken 4 to 5 months after surgery. The CDR3 DNA sequence: TGCGCCAGCAGCCAAGTTGCAGCGGGGAGCTACGAGCAGTACTTC. This sequence encodes CASSQVAAGSYEQYF.